This TCR beta chain was sequenced during a study of T cells in Graves' hyperthyroidism and ophthalmopathy. Overall study findings and caveats: Appearing also in blood were most of the thyroid clonotypes expanded above 0.001.

Hyperthyroidism had been newly diagnosed in patients aged 18 to 65, and its duration was under 2 months. Uncontrolled infection, other autoimmune disease, pregnancy and lactation each barred patients from inclusion. The V end was cut by 3 bases, the J end by 4 bases, with 12 bases between. This CDR3 contains 14 residues. The TCR beta CDR3 regions underwent amplification using RNA transcripts as the source. When the TCR CDR3 underwent first-round RT-PCR, the HTBI primer set was used. TCRdb independently ran MiXCR on the multiplex PCR reads; one entry per CDR3 protein. The sample carries about 340,000 distinct CDR3 sequences, approximately 22% recorded once. This clonotype was counted a single time. What it binds is unknown. A read error may explain this, as a much larger clone is one base away.

This sequence joins TRBV12-3 or TRBV12-4 and TRBJ1-2; D is uncertain. The specimen was blood. The source is a woman in her 50s with Graves' hyperthyroidism. CDR3 DNA: TGTGCCAGCAGTTTTCCGTTGTTTGGCTATGGCTACACCTTC. Translation: CASSFPLFGYGYTF.